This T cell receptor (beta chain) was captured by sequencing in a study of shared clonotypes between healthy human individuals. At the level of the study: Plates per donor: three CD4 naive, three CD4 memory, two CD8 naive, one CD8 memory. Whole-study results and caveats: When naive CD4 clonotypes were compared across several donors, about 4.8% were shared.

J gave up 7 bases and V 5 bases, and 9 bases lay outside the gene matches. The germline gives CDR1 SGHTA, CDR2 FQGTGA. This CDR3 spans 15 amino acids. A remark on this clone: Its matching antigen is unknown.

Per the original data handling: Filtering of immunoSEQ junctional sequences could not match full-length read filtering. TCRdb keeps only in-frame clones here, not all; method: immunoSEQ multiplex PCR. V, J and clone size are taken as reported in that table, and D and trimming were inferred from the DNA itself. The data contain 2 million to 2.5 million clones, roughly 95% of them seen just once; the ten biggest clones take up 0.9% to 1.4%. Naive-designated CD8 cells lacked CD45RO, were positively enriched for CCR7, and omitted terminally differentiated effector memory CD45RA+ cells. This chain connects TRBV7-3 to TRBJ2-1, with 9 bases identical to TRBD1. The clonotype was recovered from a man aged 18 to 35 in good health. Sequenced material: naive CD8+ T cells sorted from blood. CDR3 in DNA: TGTGCCAGCAGCCCCGGGACAGGGAATGGGAATGAGCAGTTCTTC. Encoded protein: CASSPGTGNGNEQFF.